This T cell receptor beta chain was sequenced during a study of CD8+ T cells in alopecia areata. Extracted RNA was reverse transcribed, and the resulting cDNA served as sequencing template. Method: immunoSEQ multiplex PCR; TCRdb's copy keeps in-frame clones and lacks some. This sample has roughly 200,000 clones; roughly three fifths occur once, and the top ten carry 4.5% to 6%. The V gene lost 4 bases and the J gene lost 5 bases, with 11 bases spanning the gap. The CDR3 contains 13 residues. Germline loops: CDR1 SGHVS, CDR2 FQNEAQ. Sorted out of PBMCs were CD4+ T cells and CD8+ T cells. Study findings and constraints: Patients showed less clear TCR sequence sharing than mice, possibly partly because of HLA diversity. Normal-skin resident alphabeta T cells also appear among scalp sample sequences. Elevated clonality characterized lesional scalp relative to normal scalp, particularly in alopecia totalis/universalis.

On this clone: Its target is unknown.

V and J are TRBV7-8 and TRBJ2-5, with D possibly being TRBD2 (5 bases). The clonotype was recovered from a human donor in good health. Specimen: CD8+ T cells sorted from blood. This CDR3 is CASSSSFTETQYF. The CDR3, as DNA: TGTGCCAGCAGCTCTAGCTTCACGGAGACCCAGTACTTC.